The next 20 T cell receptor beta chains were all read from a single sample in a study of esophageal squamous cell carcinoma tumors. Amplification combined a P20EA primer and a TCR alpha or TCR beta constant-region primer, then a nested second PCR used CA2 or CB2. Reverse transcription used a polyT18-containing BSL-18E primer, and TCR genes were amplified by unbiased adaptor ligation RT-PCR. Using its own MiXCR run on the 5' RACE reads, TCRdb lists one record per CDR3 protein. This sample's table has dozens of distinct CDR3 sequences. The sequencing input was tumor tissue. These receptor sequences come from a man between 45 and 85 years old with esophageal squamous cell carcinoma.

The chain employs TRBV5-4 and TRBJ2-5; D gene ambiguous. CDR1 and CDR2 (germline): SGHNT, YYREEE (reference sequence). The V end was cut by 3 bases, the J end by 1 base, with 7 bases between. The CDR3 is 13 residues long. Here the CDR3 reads CASSSKSQETQYF. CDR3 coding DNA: TGTGCCAGCAGCTCTAAATCCCAAGAGACCCAGTACTTC.

Here the CDR3 DNA reads TGTGCCAGCAGTGACCGGGAGGGGGGCTACGAGCAGTACTTC. Translated, it gives CASSDREGGYEQYF. The chain employs TRBV25-1 and TRBJ2-7, with 8 bases lining up with TRBD2. Germline CDR1 reads MGHDK; CDR2 reads SYGVNS. The V gene end was trimmed by 3 bases and the J gene end by 3 bases; junction bases not matched to a gene: 4. This CDR3 has 14 residues.

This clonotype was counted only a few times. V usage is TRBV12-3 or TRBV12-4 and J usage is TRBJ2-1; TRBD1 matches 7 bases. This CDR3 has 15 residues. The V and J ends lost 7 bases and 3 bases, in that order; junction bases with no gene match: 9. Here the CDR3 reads CASTSTGRFYNEQFF. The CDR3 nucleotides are TGTGCCAGCACCTCGACAGGGAGATTCTACAATGAGCAGTTCTTC.

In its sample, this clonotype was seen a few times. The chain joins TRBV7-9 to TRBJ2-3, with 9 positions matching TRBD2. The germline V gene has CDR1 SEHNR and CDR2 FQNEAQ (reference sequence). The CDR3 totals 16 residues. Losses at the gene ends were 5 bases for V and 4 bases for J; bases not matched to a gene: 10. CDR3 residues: CASSEDKRGASDTQYF. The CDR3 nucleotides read TGTGCCAGCAGCGAAGACAAGCGGGGGGCCTCAGATACGCAGTATTTT. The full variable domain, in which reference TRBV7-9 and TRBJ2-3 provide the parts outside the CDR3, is DTGVSQNPRHKITKRGQNVTFRCDPISEHNRLYWYRQTLGQGPEFLTYFQNEAQLEKSRLLSDRFSAERPKGSFSTLEIQRTEQGDSAMYLCASSEDKRGASDTQYFGPGTRLTVL.

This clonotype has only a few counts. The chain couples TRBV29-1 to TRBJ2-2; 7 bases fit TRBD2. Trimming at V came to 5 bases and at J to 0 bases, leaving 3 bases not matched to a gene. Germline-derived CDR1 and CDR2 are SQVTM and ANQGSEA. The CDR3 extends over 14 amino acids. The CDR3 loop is CSVLADTNTGELFF. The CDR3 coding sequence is TGCAGCGTTCTAGCGGATACGAACACCGGGGAGCTGTTTTTT.

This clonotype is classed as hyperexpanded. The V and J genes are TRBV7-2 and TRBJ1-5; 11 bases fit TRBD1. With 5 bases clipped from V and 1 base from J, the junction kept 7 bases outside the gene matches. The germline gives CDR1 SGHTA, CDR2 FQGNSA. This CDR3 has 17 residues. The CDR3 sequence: CASSPWTGGLSNQPQHF. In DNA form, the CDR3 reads TGTGCCAGCAGCCCTTGGACAGGGGGCTTAAGCAATCAGCCCCAGCATTTT.

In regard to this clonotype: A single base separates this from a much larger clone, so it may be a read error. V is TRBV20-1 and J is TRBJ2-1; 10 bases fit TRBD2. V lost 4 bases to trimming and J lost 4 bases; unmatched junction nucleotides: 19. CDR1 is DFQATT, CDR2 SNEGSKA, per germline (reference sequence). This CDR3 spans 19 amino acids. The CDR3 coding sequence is TGCAGTGCTAAAGGGTCTAGCGGGAGATCGGGTCCTCTTTACAATGAGCAGTTCTTC. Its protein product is CSAKGSSGRSGPLYNEQFF.

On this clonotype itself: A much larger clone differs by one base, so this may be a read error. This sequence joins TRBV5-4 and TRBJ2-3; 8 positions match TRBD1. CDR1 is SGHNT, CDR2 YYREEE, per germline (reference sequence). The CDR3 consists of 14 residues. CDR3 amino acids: CASSLRTGQDTRYF. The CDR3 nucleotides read TGTGCCAGCAGCCTTAGGACAGGGCAGGATACGCGGTATTTT.

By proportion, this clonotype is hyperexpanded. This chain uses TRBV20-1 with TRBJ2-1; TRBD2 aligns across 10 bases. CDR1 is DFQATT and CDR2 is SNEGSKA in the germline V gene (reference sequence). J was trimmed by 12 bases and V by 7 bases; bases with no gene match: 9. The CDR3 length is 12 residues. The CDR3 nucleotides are TGCAGTGTGACTAGCGGGTCCCAGGGGCAGTTCTTC. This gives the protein CSVTSGSQGQFF.

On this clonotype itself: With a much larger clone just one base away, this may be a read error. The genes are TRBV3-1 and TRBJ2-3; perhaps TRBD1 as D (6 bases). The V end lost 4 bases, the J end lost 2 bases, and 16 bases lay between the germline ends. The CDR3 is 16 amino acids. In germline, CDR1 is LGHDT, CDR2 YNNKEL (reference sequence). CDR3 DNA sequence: TGTGCCAGCAGCCTGAGGCCAGGGGAGCTCACAGATACGCAGTATTTT. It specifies CASSLRPGELTDTQYF.

The CDR3 DNA reads as TGTGCCAGCAGCTTAGCGGGGGACATTCGGGACACCGGGGAGCTGTTTTTT. Translating it yields CASSLAGDIRDTGELFF. The chain couples TRBV7-3 to TRBJ2-2; D may be TRBD2 (7 bases). This CDR3 is 17 amino acids long. CDR1 and CDR2 (germline): SGHTA, FQGTGA. The V end was cut by 2 bases, the J end by 3 bases, with 16 bases between.

The CDR3 bases are TGCGCCAGCAGCTTGGCGGTCAGCACAGATACGCAGTATTTT. This gives the protein CASSLAVSTDTQYF. The rearrangement joins TRBV5-1 to TRBJ2-3; D not certain. Trimming removed 0 bases at V and 0 bases at J, with 5 bases between. The CDR3 extends over 14 amino acids. Germline V gene lookup returns CDR1 SGHRS and CDR2 YFSETQ.

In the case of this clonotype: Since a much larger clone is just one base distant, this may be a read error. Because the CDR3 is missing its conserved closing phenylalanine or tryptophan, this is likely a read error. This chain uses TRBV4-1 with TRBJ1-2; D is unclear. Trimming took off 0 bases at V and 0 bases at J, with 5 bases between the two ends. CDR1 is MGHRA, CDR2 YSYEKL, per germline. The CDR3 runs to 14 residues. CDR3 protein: CASSQDLSNYGYTV. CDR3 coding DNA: TGCGCCAGCAGCCAAGACCTGTCTAACTATGGCTACACCGTC.

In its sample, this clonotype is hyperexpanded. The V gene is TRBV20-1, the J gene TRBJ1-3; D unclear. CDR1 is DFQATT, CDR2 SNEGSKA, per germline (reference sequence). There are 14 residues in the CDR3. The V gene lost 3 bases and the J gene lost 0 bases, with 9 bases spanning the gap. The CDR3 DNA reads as TGCAGTGCTAGGGCGACCTACTCTGGAAACACCATATATTTT. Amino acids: CSARATYSGNTIYF.

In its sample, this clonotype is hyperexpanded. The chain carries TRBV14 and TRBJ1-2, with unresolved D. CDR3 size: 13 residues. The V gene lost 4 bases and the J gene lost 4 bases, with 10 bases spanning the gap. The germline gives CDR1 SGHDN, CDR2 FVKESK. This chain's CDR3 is CASSRGLFYGYTF. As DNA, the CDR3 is TGTGCCAGCAGCCGCGGGCTATTCTATGGCTACACCTTC.

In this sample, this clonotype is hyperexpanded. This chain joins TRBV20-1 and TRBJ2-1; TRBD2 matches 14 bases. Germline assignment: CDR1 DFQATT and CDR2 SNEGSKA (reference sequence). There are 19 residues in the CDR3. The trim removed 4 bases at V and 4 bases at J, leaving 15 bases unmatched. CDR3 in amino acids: CSAKGTSGRSGPLYNEQFF. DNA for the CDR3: TGCAGTGCTAAAGGGACTAGCGGGAGATCGGGTCCTCTTTACAATGAGCAGTTCTTC.

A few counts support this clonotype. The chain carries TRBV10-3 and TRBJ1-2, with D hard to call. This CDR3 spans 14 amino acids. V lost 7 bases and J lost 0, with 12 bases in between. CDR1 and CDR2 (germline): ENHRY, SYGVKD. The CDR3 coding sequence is TGTGCCATCAATGGGGATCTAGCTAACTATGGCTACACCTTC. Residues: CAINGDLANYGYTF.

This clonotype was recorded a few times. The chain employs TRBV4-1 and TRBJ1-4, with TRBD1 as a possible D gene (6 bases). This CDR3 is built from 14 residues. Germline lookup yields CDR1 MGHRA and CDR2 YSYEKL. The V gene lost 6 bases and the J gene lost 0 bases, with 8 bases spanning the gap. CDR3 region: CASSRTATNEKLFF. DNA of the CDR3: TGCGCCAGCAGTCGGACAGCAACTAATGAAAAACTGTTTTTT.

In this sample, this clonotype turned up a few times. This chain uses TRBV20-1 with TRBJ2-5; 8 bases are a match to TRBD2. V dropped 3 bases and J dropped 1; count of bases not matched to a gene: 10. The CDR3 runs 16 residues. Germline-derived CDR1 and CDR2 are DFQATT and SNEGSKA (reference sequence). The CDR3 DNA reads TGCAGTGCTAGGGTAACTAGCGGTGCCTTCCAAGAGACCCAGTACTTC. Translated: CSARVTSGAFQETQYF.

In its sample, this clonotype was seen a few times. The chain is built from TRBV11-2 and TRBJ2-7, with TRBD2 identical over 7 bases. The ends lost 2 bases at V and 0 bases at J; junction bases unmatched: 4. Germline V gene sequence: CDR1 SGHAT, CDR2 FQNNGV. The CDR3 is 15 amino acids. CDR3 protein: CASSLMGGNSYEQYF. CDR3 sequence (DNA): TGTGCCAGCAGCTTAATGGGGGGGAACTCCTACGAGCAGTACTTC.